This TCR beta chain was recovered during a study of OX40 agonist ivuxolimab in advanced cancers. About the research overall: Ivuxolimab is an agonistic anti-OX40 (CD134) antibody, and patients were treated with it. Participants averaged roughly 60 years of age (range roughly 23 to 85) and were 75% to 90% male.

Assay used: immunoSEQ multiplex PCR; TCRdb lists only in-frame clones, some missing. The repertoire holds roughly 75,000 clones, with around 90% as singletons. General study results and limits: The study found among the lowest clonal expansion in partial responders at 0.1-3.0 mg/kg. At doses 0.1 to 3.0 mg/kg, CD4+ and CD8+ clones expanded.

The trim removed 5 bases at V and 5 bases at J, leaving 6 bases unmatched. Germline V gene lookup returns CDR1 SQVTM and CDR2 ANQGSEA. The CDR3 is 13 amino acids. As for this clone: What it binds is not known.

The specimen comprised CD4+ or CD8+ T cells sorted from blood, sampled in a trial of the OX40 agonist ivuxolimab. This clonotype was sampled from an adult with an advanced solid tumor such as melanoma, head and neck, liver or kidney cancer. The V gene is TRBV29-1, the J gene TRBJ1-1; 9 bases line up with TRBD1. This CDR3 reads CSVLTGGGTEAFF. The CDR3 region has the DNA TGCAGCGTTCTTACAGGGGGCGGAACTGAAGCTTTCTTT.